This entry lists 10 T cell receptor beta chains sequenced from one sample in a study of cytomegalovirus exposure and HLA in healthy donors. The assay was immunoSEQ multiplex PCR, and TCRdb's table has in-frame clones only and misses some. The table lists approximately 98,000 clones, roughly 88% of them singletons, with more than 2.5% in the top ten. The sequenced sample was PBMCs. Every receptor here comes from a woman between 18 and 30 years old in good health and CMV-seronegative.

The chain has TRBV7-9 and TRBJ2-3, with TRBD2 matching 9 bases. The V and J ends lost 5 bases and 0 bases, in that order; junction bases with no gene match: 9. The germline V gene encodes CDR1 SEHNR and CDR2 FQNEAQ (reference sequence). The CDR3 contains 17 residues. The chain's CDR3 is CASSDHSGGGSTDTQYF. In nucleotides, the CDR3 is TGTGCCAGCAGCGACCATAGCGGGGGCGGGAGCACAGATACGCAGTATTTT.

This clone was counted a few times. CDR3 protein: CASSLWPGGTYEQYF. CDR3 nucleotide sequence: TGCGCCAGCAGCTTGTGGCCGGGGGGTACCTACGAGCAGTACTTC. This rearrangement joins TRBV5-1 to TRBJ2-7; 7 positions agree with TRBD2. With V trimmed by 1 base and J by 2 bases, 6 bases remained unmatched. The CDR3 loop spans 15 amino acids. CDR1 and CDR2 (germline): SGHRS, YFSETQ.

The sample holds one count of this clone. This rearrangement joins TRBV6-5 to TRBJ1-2; 7 nucleotides line up with TRBD1. The CDR3 spans 14 residues. V trimming: 0 bases; J trimming: 6 bases; junction bases outside the gene matches: 4. CDR1 MNHEY and CDR2 SVGAGI come from the germline V gene. CDR3 bases: TGTGCCAGCAGTTACTCAGGGGGCGACGATGGCTACACCTTC. This gives the protein CASSYSGGDDGYTF.

V usage is TRBV4-1 and J usage is TRBJ1-6; 11 nucleotides align to TRBD1. With 5 bases clipped from V and 5 bases from J, the junction kept 8 bases outside the gene matches. The CDR3 length is 17 residues. CDR1 and CDR2 (germline): MGHRA, YSYEKL. CDR3 DNA sequence: TGCGCCAGCAGCACGACGGGACAGGGGGAAAATAATTCACCCCTCCACTTT. As protein: CASSTTGQGENNSPLHF.

The chain employs TRBV2 and TRBJ1-2; 9 bases are a match to TRBD1. Germline V lookup: CDR1 SNHLY, CDR2 FYNNEI. This CDR3 is built from 17 residues. The V gene end was trimmed by 1 base and the J gene end by 2 bases; junction bases not matched to a gene: 8. CDR3 sequence reads: CASSEVWTGAFNYGYTF. CDR3 coding DNA: TGTGCCAGCAGTGAAGTGTGGACAGGGGCCTTCAACTATGGCTACACCTTC. Full variable domain (missing parts from reference TRBV2 and TRBJ1-2): EPEVTQTPSHQVTQMGQEVILRCVPISNHLYFYWYRQILGQKVEFLVSFYNNEISEKSEIFDDQFSVERPDGSNFTLKIRSTKLEDSAMYFCASSEVWTGAFNYGYTFGSGTRLTVV.

This clone is a singleton in its sample. The chain is built from TRBV5-6 and TRBJ1-4; 11 nucleotides line up with TRBD1. V lost 2 bases to trimming and J lost 10 bases; unmatched junction nucleotides: 4. There are 14 residues in the CDR3. From germline, CDR1 is SGHDT and CDR2 YYEEEE. The chain's CDR3 is CASSLRGQGGKLFF. The CDR3 nucleotides are TGTGCCAGCAGCTTACGGGGACAGGGGGGAAAACTGTTTTTT.

The chain couples TRBV10-3 to TRBJ2-3; D is perhaps TRBD1 (6 bases). Germline CDR1 ENHRY, CDR2 SYGVKD. Trimming stripped 7 bases from V and 7 bases from J, with 12 bases between. The CDR3 is 12 amino acids. The CDR3 loop is CAIMAGDYTQYF. The CDR3 nucleotides read TGTGCCATCATGGCAGGGGATTATACGCAGTATTTT.

The CDR3 here is CASSSEGHYYEQYF. In DNA, the CDR3 is TGTGCCAGCAGCTCGGAGGGGCACTACTACGAGCAGTACTTC. The gene calls are TRBV5-4 and TRBJ2-7; D may be TRBD2 (6 bases). CDR3 length: 14 amino acids. V dropped 3 bases and J dropped 3 bases, with 13 bases sitting between them. The V gene's germline CDR1 is SGHNT and CDR2 YYREEE (reference sequence).

This chain connects TRBV30 to TRBJ2-1; 8 bases align to TRBD1. V dropped 0 bases and J dropped 8; count of bases not matched to a gene: 0. Germline CDR1 is GTSNPN and CDR2 is SVGIG (reference sequence). CDR3 length equals 12 residues. CDR3 residues: CAWSVQGDEQFF. The CDR3 DNA follows: TGTGCCTGGAGTGTACAGGGGGATGAGCAGTTCTTC.

With respect to this clone: The identical CDR3 is also encoded by other nucleotide sequences in the sample. The CDR3 DNA sequence: TGTGCCAGCTCACCATCGTCGGGAAACTATGGCTACACCTTC. Its translation: CASSPSSGNYGYTF. V usage is TRBV18 and J usage is TRBJ1-2; D not resolved. V gave up 2 bases and J gave up 2 bases, with 9 bases separating them. Germline CDR1 KGHSH, CDR2 LQKENI. The CDR3 totals 14 residues.